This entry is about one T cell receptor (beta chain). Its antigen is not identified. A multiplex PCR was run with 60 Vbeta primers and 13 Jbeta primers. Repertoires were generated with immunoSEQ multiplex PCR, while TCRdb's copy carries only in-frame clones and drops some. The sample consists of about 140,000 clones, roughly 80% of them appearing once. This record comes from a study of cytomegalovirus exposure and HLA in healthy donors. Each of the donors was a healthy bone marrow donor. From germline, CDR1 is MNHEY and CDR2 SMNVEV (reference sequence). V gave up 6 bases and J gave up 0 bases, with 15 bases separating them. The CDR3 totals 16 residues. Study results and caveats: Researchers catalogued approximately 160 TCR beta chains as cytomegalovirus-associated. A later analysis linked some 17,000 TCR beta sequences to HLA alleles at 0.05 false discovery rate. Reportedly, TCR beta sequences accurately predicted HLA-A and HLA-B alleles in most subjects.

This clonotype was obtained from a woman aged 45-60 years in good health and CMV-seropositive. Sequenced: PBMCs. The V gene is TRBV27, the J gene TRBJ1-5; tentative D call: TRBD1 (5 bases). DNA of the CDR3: TGTGCCAGCAGACATGACAGAGGTGATAGCAATCAGCCCCAGCATTTT. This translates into CASRHDRGDSNQPQHF.